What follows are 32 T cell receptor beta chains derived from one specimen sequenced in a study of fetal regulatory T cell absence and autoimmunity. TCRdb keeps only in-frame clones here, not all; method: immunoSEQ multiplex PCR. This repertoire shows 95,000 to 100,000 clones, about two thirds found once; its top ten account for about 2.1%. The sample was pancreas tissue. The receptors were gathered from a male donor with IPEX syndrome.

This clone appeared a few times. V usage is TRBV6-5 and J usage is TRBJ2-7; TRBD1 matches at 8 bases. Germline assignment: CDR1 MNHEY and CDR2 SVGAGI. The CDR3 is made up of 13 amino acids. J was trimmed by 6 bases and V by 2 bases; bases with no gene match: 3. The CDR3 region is CASSYRRGLEQYF. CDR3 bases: TGTGCCAGCAGTTACCGCAGGGGGCTCGAGCAGTACTTC.

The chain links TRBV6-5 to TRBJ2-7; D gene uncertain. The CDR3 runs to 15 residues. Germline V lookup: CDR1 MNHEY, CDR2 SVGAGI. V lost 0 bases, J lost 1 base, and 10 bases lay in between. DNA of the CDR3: TGTGCCAGCAGTTACTCCCCACAGTTGTCCTACGAGCAGTACTTC. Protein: CASSYSPQLSYEQYF.

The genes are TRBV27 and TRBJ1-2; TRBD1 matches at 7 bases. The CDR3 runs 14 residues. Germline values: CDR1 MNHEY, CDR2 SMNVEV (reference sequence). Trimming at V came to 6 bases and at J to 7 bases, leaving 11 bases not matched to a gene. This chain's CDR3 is CASSPTRGQAGYTF. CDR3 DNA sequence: TGTGCCAGCAGCCCCACGAGAGGACAGGCTGGCTACACCTTC.

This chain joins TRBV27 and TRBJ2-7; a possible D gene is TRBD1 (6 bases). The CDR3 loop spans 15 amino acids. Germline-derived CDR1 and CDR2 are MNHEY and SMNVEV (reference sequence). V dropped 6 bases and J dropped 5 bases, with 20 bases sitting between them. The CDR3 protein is CASSLSWGLAHEQYF. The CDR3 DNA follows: TGTGCCAGCAGCTTAAGCTGGGGGCTTGCGCACGAGCAGTACTTC.

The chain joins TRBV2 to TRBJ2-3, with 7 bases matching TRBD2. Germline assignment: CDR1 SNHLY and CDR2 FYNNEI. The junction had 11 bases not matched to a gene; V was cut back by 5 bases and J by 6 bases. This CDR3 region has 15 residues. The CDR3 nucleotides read TGTGCCAGCAGTACAAGCGGGGTGCCCCGGGATACGCAGTATTTT. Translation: CASSTSGVPRDTQYF.

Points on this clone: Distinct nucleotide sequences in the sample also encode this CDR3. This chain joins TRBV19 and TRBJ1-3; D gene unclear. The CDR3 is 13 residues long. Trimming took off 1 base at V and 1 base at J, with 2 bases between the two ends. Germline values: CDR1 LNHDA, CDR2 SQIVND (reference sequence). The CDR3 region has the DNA TGTGCCAGTAGTATAGGGTCTGGAAACACCATATATTTT. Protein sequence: CASSIGSGNTIYF.

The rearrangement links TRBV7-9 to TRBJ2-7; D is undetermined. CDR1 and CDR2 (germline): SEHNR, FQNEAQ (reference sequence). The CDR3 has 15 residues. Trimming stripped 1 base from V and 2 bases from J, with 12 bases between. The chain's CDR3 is CASSLDGWPPYEQYF. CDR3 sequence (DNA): TGTGCCAGCAGCTTAGACGGGTGGCCGCCCTACGAGCAGTACTTC.

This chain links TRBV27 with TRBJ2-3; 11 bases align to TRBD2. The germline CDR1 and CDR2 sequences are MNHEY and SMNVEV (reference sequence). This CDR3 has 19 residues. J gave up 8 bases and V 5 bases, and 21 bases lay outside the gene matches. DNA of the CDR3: TGTGCCAGCAGTCTATACGATACCGGATGGACTAGCGGGTTTGGTACGCAGTATTTT. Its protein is CASSLYDTGWTSGFGTQYF.

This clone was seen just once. In DNA, the CDR3 is TGTGCCAGCAGTTTAGGAGGGGGGTTCTACGAGCAGTACTTC. It translates to CASSLGGGFYEQYF. V and J are TRBV27 and TRBJ2-7; either TRBD1 or TRBD2 may fit D (6 bases each). Per germline, CDR1 MNHEY and CDR2 SMNVEV (reference sequence). Trimming cost V 2 bases and J 3 bases, with 11 bases left between them. The CDR3 length is 14 residues.

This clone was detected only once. The CDR3 DNA is TGTGCCAGCAGCTTGGGACAGGGGACAGCGGCTTTCTTT. Amino acid sequence: CASSLGQGTAAFF. V usage is TRBV7-2 and J usage is TRBJ1-1, with 10 bases aligning to TRBD1. From germline, CDR1 is SGHTA and CDR2 FQGNSA. This CDR3 comprises 13 residues. Unmatched junction bases numbered 6, after V lost 3 bases and J lost 11 bases. The full variable domain, rest sourced from reference TRBV7-2 and TRBJ1-1, is GAGVSQSPSNKVTEKGKDVELRCDPISGHTALYWYRQSLGQGLEFLIYFQGNSAPDKSGLPSDRFSAERTGGSVSTLTIQRTQQEDSAVYLCASSLGQGTAAFFGQGTRLTVV.

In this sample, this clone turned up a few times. The CDR3 is CASSLRGEAFF. The CDR3 DNA reads TGTGCCAGCAGCTTGAGGGGAGAAGCTTTCTTT. J is TRBJ1-1 and V is TRBV7-2; possibly TRBD1 for D (5 bases). Germline CDR1 and CDR2: SGHTA and FQGNSA. The germline V and J ends were trimmed by 3 bases and 8 bases, with 7 bases remaining between them. The CDR3 covers 11 residues.

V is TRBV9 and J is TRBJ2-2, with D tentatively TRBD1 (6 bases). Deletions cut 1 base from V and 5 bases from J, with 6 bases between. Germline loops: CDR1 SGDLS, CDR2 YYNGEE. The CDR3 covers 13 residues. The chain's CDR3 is CASSVQGTGELFF. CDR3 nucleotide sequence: TGTGCCAGCAGCGTACAGGGGACCGGGGAGCTGTTTTTT.

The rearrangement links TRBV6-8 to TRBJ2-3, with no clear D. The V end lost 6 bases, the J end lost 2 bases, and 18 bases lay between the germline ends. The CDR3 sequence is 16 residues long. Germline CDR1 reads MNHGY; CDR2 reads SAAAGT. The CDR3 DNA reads TGTGCCAGCAGCCACAAGACGCCAGGTCCCACAGATACGCAGTATTTT. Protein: CASSHKTPGPTDTQYF.

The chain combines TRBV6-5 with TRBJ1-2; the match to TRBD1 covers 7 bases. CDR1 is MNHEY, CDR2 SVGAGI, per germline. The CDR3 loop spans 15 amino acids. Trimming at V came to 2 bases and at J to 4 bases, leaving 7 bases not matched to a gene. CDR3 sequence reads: CASSYNSGTVYGYTF. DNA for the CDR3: TGTGCCAGCAGTTACAACTCAGGGACAGTCTATGGCTACACCTTC.

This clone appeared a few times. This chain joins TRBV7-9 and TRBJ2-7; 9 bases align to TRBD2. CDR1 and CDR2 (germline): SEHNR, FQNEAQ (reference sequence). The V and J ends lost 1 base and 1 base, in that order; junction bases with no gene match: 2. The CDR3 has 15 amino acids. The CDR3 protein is CASSLVLAGSYEQYF. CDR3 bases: TGTGCCAGCAGCTTAGTGCTAGCGGGGTCCTACGAGCAGTACTTC.

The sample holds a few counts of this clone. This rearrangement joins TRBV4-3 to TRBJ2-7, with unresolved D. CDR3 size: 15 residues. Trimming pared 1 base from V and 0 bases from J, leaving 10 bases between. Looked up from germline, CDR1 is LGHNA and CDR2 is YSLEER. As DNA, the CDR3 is TGCGCCAGCAGCCAAGGTGACGGTTACTCCTACGAGCAGTACTTC. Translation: CASSQGDGYSYEQYF.

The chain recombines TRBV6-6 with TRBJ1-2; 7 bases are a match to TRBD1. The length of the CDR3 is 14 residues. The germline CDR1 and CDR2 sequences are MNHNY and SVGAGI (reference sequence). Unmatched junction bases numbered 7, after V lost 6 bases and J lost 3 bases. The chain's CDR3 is CASRLQGKDYGYTF. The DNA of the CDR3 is TGTGCCAGCAGACTACAGGGGAAGGACTATGGCTACACCTTC.

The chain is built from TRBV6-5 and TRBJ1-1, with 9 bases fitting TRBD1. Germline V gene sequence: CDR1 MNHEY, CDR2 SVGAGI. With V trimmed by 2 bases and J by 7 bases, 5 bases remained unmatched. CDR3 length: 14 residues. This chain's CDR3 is CASSYGTGWDEAFF. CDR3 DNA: TGTGCCAGCAGTTACGGGACAGGGTGGGATGAAGCTTTCTTT.

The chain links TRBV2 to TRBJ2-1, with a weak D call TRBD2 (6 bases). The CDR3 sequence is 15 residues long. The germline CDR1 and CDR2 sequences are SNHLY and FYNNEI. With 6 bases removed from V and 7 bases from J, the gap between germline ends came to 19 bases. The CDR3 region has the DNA TGTGCCAGCAGAGCCGGGACTGGATGGAGGAATGAGCAGTTCTTC. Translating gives CASRAGTGWRNEQFF.

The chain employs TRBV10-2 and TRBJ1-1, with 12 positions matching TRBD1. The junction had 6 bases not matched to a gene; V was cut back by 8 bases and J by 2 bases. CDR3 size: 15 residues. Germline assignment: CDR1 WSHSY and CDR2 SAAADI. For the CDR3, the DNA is TGCGCCAGCGGGGACAGGGGGCGAGGAAACACTGAAGCTTTCTTT. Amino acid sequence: CASGDRGRGNTEAFF.

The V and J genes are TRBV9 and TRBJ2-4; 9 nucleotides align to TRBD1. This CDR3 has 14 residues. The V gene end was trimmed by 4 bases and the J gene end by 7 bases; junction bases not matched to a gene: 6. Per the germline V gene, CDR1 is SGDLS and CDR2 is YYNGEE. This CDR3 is CASSSRDRANIQYF. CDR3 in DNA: TGTGCCAGCAGCTCAAGGGACAGGGCGAACATTCAGTACTTC.

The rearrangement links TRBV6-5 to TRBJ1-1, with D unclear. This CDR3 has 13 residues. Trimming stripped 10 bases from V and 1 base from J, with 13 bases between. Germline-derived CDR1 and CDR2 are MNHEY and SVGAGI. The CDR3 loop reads CAIMKRRNTEAFF. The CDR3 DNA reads TGTGCCATCATGAAACGCAGGAACACTGAAGCTTTCTTT.

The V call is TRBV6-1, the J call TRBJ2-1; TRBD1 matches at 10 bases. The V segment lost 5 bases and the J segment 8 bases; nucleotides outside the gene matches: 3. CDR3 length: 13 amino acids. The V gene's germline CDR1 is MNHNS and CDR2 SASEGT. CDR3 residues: CASSKDRGDEQFF. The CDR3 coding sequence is TGTGCCAGCAGTAAGGACAGGGGGGATGAGCAGTTCTTC.

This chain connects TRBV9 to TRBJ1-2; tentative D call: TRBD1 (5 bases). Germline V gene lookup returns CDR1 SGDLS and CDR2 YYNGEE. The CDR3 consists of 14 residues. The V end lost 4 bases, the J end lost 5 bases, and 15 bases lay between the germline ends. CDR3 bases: TGTGCCAGCAGCCCCCACACAGGTCCTTATGGCTACACCTTC. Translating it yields CASSPHTGPYGYTF.

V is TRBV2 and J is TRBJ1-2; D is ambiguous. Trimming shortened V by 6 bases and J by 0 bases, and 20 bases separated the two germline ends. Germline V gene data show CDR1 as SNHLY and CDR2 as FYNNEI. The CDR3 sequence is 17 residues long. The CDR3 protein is CASRGEDLETPNYGYTF. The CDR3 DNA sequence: TGTGCCAGCAGGGGTGAAGATCTCGAAACCCCTAACTATGGCTACACCTTC.

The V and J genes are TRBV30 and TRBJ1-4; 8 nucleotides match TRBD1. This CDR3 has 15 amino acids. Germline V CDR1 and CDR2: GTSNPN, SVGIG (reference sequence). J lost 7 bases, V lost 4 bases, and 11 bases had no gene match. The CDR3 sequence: CAWTWDRRFGEKLFF. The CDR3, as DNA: TGTGCCTGGACATGGGACAGGCGCTTTGGTGAAAAACTGTTTTTT. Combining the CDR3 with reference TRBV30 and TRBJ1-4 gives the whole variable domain SQTIHQWPATLVQPVGSPLSLECTVEGTSNPNLYWYRQAAGRGLQLLFYSVGIGQISSEVPQNLSASRPQDRQFILSSKKLLLSDSGFYLCAWTWDRRFGEKLFFGSGTQLSVL.

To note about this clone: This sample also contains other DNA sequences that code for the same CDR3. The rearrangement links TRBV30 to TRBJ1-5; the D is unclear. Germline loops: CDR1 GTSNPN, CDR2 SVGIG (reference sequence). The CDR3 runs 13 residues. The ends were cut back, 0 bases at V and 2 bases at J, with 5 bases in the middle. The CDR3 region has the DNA TGTGCCTGGAGTGTCCTGGGCAATCAGCCCCAGCATTTT. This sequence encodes CAWSVLGNQPQHF.

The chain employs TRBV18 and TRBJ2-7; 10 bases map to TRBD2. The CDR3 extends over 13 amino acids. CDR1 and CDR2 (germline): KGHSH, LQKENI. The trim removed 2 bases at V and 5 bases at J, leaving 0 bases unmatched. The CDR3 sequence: CASSPGLADEQYF. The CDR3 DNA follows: TGTGCCAGCTCACCAGGACTAGCGGACGAGCAGTACTTC.

CDR3 nucleotide sequence: TGCGCCAGCAGCTTGACCTATAGCGGGGGGCGGCAGGAGACCCAGTACTTC. Amino acids: CASSLTYSGGRQETQYF. V usage is TRBV5-1 and J usage is TRBJ2-5, with 10 nucleotides matching TRBD2. This CDR3 has 17 residues. J lost 5 bases, V lost 1 base, and 11 bases had no gene match. Germline V CDR1 and CDR2: SGHRS, YFSETQ.

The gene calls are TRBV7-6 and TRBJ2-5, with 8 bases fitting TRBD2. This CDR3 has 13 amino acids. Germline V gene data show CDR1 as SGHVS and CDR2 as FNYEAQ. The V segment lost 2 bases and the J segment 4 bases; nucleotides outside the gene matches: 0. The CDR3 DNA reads TGTGCCAGCAGCTTACTAGCGGGAGAGACCCAGTACTTC. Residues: CASSLLAGETQYF. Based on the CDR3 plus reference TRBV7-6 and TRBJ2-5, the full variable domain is GAGVSQSPRYKVTKRGQDVALRCDPISGHVSLYWYRQALGQGPEFLTYFNYEAQQDKSGLPNDRFSAERPEGSISTLTIQRTEQRDSAMYRCASSLLAGETQYFGPGTRLLVL.

This chain's CDR3 is CASSLGQGNQPQHF. Here the CDR3 DNA reads TGTGCCAGCAGCTTAGGACAGGGCAATCAGCCCCAGCATTTT. This sequence joins TRBV11-2 and TRBJ1-5, with D possibly matching TRBD1 (6 bases). The germline V and J ends were trimmed by 1 base and 2 bases, with 6 bases remaining between them. The CDR3 runs 14 residues. Germline V gene lookup returns CDR1 SGHAT and CDR2 FQNNGV.

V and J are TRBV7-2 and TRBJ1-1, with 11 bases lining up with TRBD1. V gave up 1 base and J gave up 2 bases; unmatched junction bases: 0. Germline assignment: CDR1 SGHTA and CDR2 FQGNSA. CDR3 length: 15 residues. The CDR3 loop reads CASSLGTGGNTEAFF. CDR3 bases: TGTGCCAGCAGCTTAGGGACAGGGGGCAACACTGAAGCTTTCTTT.